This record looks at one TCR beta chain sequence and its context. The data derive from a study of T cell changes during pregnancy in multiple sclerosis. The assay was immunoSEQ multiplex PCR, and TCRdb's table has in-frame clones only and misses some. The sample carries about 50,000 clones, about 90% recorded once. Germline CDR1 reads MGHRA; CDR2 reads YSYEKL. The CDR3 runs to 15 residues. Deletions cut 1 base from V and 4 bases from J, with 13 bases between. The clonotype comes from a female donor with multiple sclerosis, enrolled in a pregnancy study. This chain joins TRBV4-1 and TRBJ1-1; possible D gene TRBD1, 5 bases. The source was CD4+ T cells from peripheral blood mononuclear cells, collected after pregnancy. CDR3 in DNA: TGCGCCAGCAGCCAAGGGTGGGGGGGGACCACTGAAGCTTTCTTT. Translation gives CASSQGWGGTTEAFF.